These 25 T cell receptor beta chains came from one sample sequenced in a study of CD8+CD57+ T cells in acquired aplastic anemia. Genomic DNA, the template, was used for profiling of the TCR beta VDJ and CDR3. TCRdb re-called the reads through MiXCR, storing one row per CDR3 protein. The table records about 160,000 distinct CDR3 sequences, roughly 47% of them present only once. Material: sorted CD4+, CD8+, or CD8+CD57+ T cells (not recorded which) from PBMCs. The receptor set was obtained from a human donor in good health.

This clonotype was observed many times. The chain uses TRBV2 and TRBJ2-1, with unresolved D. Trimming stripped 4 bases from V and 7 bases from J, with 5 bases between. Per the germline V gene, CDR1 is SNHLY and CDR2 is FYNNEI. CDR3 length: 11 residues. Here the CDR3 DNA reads TGTGCCAGCAGTGTTTTTAATGAGCAGTTCTTC. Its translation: CASSVFNEQFF. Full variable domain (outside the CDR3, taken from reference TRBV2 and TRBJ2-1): EPEVTQTPSHQVTQMGQEVILRCVPISNHLYFYWYRQILGQKVEFLVSFYNNEISEKSEIFDDQFSVERPDGSNFTLKIRSTKLEDSAMYFCASSVFNEQFFGPGTRLTVL.

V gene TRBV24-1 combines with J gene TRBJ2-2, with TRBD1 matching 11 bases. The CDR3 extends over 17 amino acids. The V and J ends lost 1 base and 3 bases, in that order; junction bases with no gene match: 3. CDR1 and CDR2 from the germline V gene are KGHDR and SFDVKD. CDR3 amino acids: CATSDLGGQGDTGELFF. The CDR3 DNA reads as TGTGCCACCAGTGATTTAGGGGGACAGGGGGACACCGGGGAGCTGTTTTTT.

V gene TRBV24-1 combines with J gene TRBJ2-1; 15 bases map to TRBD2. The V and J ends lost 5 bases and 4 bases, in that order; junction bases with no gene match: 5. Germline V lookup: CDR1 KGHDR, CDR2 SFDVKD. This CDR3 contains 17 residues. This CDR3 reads CATSAYGTSGGYNEQFF. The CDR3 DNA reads TGTGCCACCAGTGCCTACGGGACTAGCGGGGGGTACAATGAGCAGTTCTTC.

For the CDR3, the DNA is TGTGCCAGCAGCTTAGGAGCGGGAGCGGACACAGATACGCAGTATTTT. Protein sequence: CASSLGAGADTDTQYF. J is TRBJ2-3 and V is TRBV7-3, with 8 nucleotides matching TRBD2. Germline V gene sequence: CDR1 SGHTA, CDR2 FQGTGA. The CDR3 is made up of 16 amino acids. J was trimmed by 2 bases and V by 2 bases; bases with no gene match: 6.

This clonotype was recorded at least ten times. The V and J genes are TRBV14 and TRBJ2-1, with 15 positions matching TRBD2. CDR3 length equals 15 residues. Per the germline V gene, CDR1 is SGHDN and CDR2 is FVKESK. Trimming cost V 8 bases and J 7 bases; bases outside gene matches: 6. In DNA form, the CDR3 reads TGTGCCAGCGGACTAGCGGGAGGGCCTTGGAATGAGCAGTTCTTC. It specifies CASGLAGGPWNEQFF.

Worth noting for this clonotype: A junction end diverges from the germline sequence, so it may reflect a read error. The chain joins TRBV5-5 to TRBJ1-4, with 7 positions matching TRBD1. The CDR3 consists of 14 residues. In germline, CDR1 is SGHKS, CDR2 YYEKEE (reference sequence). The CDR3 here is CASSPRDRNERLFF. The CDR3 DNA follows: TGTGCCAGCAGCCCCCGGGACAGAAATGAAAGACTGTTTTTT.

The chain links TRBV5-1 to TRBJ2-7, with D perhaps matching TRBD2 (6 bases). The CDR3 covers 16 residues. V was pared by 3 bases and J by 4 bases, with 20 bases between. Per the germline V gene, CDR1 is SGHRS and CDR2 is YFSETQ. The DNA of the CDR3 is TGCGCCAGCAGCTCAAGGGACTCAAGGCCCGGTTACGAGCAGTACTTC. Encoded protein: CASSSRDSRPGYEQYF. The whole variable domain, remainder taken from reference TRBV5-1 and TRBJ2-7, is KAGVTQTPRYLIKTRGQQVTLSCSPISGHRSVSWYQQTPGQGLQFLFEYFSETQRNKGNFPGRFSGRQFSNSRSEMNVSTLELGDSALYLCASSSRDSRPGYEQYFGPGTRLTVT.

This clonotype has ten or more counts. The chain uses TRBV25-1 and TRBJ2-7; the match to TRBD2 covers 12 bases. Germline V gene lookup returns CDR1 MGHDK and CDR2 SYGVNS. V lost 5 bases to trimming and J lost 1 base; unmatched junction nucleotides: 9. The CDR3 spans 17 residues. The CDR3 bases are TGTGCCAGCAGTCCCCCGACCGGGACTAGCGGGTCCTACGAGCAGTACTTC. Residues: CASSPPTGTSGSYEQYF.

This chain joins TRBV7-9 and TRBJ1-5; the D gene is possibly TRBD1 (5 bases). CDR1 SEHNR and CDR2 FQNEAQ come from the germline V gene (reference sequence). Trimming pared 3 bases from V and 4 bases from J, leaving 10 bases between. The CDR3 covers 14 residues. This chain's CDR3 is CASSLTANNQPQHF. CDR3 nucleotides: TGTGCCAGCAGCTTGACAGCGAATAATCAGCCCCAGCATTTT.

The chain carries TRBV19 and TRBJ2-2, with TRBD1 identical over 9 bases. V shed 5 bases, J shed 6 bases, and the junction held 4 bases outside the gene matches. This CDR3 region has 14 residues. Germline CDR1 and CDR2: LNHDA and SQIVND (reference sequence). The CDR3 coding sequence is TGTGCCAGTAGTTGGGGACAGGGTGCCGGGGAGCTGTTTTTT. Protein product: CASSWGQGAGELFF. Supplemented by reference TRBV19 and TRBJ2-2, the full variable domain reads DGGITQSPKYLFRKEGQNVTLSCEQNLNHDAMYWYRQDPGQGLRLIYYSQIVNDFQKGDIAEGYSVSREKKESFPLTVTSAQKNPTAFYLCASSWGQGAGELFFGEGSRLTVL.

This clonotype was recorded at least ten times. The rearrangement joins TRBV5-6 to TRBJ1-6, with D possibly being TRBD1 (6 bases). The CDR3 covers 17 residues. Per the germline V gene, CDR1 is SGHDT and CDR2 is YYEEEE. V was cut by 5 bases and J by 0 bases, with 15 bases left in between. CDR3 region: CASSNRVLSSYNSPLHF. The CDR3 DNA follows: TGTGCCAGCAGTAACAGGGTTCTGAGCTCCTATAATTCACCCCTCCACTTT.

CDR3 residues: CAISGGQGGRSTEAFF. CDR3 sequence (DNA): TGTGCCATCAGTGGTGGACAGGGGGGTCGTAGCACTGAAGCTTTCTTT. The rearrangement links TRBV10-3 to TRBJ1-1, with 10 bases fitting TRBD1. The germline V gene encodes CDR1 ENHRY and CDR2 SYGVKD. The CDR3 consists of 16 residues. V trimming: 4 bases; J trimming: 4 bases; junction bases outside the gene matches: 9.

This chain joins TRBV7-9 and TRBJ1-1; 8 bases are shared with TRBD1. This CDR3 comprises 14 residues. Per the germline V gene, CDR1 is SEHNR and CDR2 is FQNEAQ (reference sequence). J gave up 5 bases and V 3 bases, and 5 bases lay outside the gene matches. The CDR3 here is CASSLWTGWTEAFF. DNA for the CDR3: TGTGCCAGCAGCTTGTGGACAGGGTGGACTGAAGCTTTCTTT.

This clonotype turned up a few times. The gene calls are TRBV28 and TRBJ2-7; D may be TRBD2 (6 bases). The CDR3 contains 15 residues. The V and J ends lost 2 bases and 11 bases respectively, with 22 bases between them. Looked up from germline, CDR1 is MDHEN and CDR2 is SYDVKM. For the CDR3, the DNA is TGTGCCAGCAGTTTAAATTTGGGCCAGGGAGGCTCGGAGTACTTC. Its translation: CASSLNLGQGGSEYF. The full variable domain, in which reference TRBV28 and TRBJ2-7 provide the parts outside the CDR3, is DVKVTQSSRYLVKRTGEKVFLECVQDMDHENMFWYRQDPGLGLRLIYFSYDVKMKEKGDIPEGYSVSREKKERFSLILESASTNQTSMYLCASSLNLGQGGSEYFGPGTRLTVT.

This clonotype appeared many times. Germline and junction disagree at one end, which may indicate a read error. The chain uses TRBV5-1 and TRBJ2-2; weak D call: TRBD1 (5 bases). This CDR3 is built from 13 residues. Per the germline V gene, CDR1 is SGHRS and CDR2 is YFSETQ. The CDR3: CASSPRDTGELFF. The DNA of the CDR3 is TGTGCCAGCAGCCCCAGGGACACCGGGGAGCTGTTTTTT.

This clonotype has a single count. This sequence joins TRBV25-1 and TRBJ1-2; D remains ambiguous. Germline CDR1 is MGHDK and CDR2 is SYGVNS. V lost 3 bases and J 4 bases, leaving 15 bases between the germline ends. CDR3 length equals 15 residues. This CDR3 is CASSDENSGLYGYTF. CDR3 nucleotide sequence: TGTGCCAGCAGTGACGAGAACAGCGGGCTCTATGGCTACACCTTC.

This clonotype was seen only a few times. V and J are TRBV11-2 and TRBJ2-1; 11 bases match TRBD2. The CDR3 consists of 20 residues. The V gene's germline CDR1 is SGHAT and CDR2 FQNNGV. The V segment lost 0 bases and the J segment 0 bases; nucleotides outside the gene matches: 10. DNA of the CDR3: TGTGCCAGCAGCTTAGAGTTCGGTAGCGGGGGGGCGAGCTCCTACAATGAGCAGTTCTTC. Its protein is CASSLEFGSGGASSYNEQFF.

The DNA for the CDR3 is TGTGCCAGCAGTTATGTGAGTTGGCGGACAGATACGCAGTATTTT. This translates into CASSYVSWRTDTQYF. The rearrangement links TRBV28 to TRBJ2-3; the D is unclear. Trimming took off 4 bases at V and 3 bases at J, with 14 bases between the two ends. This CDR3 is 15 amino acids long. Per the germline V gene, CDR1 is MDHEN and CDR2 is SYDVKM.

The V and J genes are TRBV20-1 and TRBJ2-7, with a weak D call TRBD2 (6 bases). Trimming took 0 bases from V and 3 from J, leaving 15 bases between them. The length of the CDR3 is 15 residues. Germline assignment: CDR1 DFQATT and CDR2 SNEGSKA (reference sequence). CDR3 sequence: CSAREAAGTGYEQYF. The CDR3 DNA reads TGCAGTGCTAGAGAAGCCGCCGGGACTGGCTACGAGCAGTACTTC.

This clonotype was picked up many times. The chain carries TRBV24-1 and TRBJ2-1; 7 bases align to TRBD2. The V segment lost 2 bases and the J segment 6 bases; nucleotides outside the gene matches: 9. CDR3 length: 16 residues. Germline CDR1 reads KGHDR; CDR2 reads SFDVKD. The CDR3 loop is CATSDSGWGGSNEQFF. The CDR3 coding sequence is TGTGCCACCAGTGATTCAGGGTGGGGGGGGTCCAATGAGCAGTTCTTC.

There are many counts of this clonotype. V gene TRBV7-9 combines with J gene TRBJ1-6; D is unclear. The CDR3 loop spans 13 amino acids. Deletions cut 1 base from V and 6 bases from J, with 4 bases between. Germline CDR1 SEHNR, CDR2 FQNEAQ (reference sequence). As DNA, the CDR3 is TGTGCCAGCAGCTTAGTTGTTAATTCACCCCTCCACTTT. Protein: CASSLVVNSPLHF.

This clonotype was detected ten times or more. The CDR3 DNA is TGTGCCACCAGCAGAGATCCCTCCTACGAGCAGTACTTC. Translated, it gives CATSRDPSYEQYF. This chain links TRBV15 with TRBJ2-7; D unresolved. CDR3 size: 13 residues. Germline V CDR1 and CDR2: LNHNV, YYDKDF (reference sequence). V lost 0 bases, J lost 0 bases, and 3 bases lay in between.

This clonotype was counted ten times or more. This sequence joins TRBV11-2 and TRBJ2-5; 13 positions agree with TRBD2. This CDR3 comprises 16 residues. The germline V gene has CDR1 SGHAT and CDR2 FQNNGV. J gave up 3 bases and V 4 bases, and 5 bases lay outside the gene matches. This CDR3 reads CASSSGLAGKKETQYF. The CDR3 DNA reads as TGTGCCAGCAGCTCGGGACTAGCGGGGAAGAAAGAGACCCAGTACTTC.

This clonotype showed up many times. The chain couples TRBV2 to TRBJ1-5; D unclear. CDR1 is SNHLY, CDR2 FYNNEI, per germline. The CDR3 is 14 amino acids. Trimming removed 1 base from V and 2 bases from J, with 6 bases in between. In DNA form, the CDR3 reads TGTGCCAGCAGTGAAGGGGTTCGCAATCAGCCCCAGCATTTT. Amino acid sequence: CASSEGVRNQPQHF.

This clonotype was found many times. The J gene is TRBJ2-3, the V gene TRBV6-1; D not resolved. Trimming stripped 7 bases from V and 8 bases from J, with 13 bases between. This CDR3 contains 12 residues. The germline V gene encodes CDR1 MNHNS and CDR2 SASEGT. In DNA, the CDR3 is TGTGCCAGCACCCCACGGGTGGGTACGCAGTATTTT. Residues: CASTPRVGTQYF.